This TCR beta chain came from a study of beta chain features in type 1 diabetes. The V end was cut by 7 bases, the J end by 1 base, with 13 bases between. This CDR3 is built from 14 residues. Germline V lookup: CDR1 MGHDK, CDR2 SYGVNS. Expressed TCRB transcripts got sequenced, as all isolated RNA was reverse transcribed. There were approximately 3.5 million reads on average in the naive, central memory and regulatory T cell samples. Only in-frame clones appear in the TCRdb table, and some are missing; sequencing was by immunoSEQ multiplex PCR. The repertoire holds approximately 150,000 clones, with under 11% as singletons. This clone has only a few counts. Antigen unknown. Notes on the study in general: VDJ junctions from patients with type 1 diabetes contained fewer insertions and more deletions. The study found that naive, central memory and Treg TCRB repertoires appeared more similar in patients than in healthy donors.

The specimen sequenced was naive CD4+ T cells from blood. The chain carries TRBV25-1 and TRBJ2-5, with D perhaps matching TRBD1 (5 bases). This clonotype originated in a man between 18 and 35 years old in good health. As DNA, the CDR3 is TGTGCCAGCAATACCTGGGGCCCCCAAGAGACCCAGTACTTC. Translation: CASNTWGPQETQYF.